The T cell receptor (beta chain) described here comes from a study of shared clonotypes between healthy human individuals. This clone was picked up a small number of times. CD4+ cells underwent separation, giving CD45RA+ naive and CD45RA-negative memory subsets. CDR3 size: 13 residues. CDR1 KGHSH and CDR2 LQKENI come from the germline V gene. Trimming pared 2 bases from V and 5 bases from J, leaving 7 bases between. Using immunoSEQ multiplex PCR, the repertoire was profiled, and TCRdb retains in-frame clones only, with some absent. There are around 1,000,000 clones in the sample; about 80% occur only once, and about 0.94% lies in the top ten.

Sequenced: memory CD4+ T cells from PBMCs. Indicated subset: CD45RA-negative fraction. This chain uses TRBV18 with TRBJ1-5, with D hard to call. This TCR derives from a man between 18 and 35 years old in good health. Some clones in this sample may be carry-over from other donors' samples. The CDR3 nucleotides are TGTGCCAGCTCACCAGAGGTTGATCAGCCCCAGCATTTT. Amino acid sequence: CASSPEVDQPQHF.